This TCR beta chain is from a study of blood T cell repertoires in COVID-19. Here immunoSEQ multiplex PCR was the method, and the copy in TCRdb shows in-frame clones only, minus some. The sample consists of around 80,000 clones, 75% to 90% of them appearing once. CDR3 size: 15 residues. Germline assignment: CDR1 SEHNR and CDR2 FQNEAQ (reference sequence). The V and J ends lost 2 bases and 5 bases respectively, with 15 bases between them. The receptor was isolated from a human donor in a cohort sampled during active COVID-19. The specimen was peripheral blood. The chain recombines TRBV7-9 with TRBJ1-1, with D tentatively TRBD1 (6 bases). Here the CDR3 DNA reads TGTGCCAGCAGCTTAAACGGACAGCCGGGGACTGAAGCTTTCTTT. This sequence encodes CASSLNGQPGTEAFF.